This T cell receptor beta chain derives from a study of blood T cell repertoires in COVID-19. Study overall: Sites across the United States, Italy and Spain contributed samples from acute and convalescent COVID-19. PBMCs, B-cell-depleted T cells, or T cells provided the cDNA or gDNA that made up the material.

CDR3 length: 17 amino acids. Trimming left V 1 base short and J 5 bases short, with 19 bases between. The germline gives CDR1 SGHKS, CDR2 YYEKEE (reference sequence). The table lists this clone with a few counts. Clones were sequenced by immunoSEQ multiplex PCR, and TCRdb holds only the in-frame ones, with some missing. The repertoire has 130,000 to 150,000 clones, 70% to 90% of them found once; the top ten carry about 1.7%. The TCR was taken from a man aged 70-80 years with acute or convalescent COVID-19. V and J are TRBV5-5 and TRBJ2-1, with a possible D match to TRBD2 (7 bases). Material: peripheral blood. The CDR3 reads CASSLRGGAHLNNEQFF. As DNA, the CDR3 is TGTGCCAGCAGCTTGAGAGGGGGGGCCCACCTGAACAATGAGCAGTTCTTC.